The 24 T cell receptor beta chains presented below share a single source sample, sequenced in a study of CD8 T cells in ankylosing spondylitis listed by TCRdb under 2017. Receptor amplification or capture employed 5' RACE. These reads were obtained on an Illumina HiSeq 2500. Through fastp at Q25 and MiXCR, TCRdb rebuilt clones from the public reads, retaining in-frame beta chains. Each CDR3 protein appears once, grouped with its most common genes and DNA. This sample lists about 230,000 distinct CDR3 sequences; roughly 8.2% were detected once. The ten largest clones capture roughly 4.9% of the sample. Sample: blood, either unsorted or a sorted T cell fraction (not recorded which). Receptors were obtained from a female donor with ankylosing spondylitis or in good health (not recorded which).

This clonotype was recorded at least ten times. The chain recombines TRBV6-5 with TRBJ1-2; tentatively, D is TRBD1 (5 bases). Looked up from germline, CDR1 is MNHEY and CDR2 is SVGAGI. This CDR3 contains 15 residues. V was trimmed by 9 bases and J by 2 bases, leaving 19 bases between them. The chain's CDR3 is CASAPGHLWNYGYTF. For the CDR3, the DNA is TGTGCCAGTGCGCCAGGGCATTTATGGAACTATGGCTACACCTTC.

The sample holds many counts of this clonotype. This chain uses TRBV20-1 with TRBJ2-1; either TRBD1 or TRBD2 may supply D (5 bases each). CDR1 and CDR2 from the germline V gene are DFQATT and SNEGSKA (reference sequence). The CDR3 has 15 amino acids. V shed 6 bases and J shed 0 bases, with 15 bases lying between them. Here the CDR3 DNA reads TGCAGTGCGCCCCTCCGGGACCCCTCCTACAATGAGCAGTTCTTC. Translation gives CSAPLRDPSYNEQFF.

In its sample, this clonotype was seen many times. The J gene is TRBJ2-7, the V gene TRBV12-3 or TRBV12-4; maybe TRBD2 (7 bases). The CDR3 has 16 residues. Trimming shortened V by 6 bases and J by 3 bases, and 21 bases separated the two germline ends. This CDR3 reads CASSSGAEGEGYEQYF. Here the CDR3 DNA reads TGTGCCAGCAGCTCAGGGGCGGAAGGGGAGGGCTACGAGCAGTACTTC.

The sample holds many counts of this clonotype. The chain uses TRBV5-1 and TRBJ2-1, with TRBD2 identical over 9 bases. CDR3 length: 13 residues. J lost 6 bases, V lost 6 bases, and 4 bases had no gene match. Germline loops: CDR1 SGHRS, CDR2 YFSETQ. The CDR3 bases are TGCGCCAGCAACCTAGCGGGATCCAATGAGCAGTTCTTC. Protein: CASNLAGSNEQFF.

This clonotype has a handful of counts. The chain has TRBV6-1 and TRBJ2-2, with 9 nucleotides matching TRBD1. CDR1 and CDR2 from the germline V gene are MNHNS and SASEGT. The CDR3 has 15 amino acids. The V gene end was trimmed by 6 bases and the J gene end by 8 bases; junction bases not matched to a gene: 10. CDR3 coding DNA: TGTGCCAGCAGGGCCGGGACAGGGTTCGGAGGGGAGCTGTTTTTT. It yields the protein CASRAGTGFGGELFF.

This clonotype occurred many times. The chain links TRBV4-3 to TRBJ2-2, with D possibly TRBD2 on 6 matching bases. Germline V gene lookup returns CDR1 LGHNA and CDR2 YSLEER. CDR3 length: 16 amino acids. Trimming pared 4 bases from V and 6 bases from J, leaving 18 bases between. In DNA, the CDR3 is TGCGCCAGCAGCCCGACTTACGGGGGTCGCTCCGGGGAGCTGTTTTTT. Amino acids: CASSPTYGGRSGELFF.

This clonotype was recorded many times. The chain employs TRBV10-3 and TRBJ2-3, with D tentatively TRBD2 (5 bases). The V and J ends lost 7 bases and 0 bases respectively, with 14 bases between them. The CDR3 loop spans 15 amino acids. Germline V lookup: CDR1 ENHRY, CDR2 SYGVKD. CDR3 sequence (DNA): TGTGCCATCAAGGCGGTGGAGGTGAGCACAGATACGCAGTATTTT. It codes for CAIKAVEVSTDTQYF.

The CDR3 spells CASSLWGGEDEQFF. In DNA, the CDR3 is TGTGCCAGCAGTTTATGGGGGGGGGAGGATGAGCAGTTCTTC. This sequence joins TRBV12-3 or TRBV12-4 and TRBJ2-1; TRBD2 matches 7 bases. V trimming: 2 bases; J trimming: 8 bases; junction bases outside the gene matches: 6. The CDR3 totals 14 residues.

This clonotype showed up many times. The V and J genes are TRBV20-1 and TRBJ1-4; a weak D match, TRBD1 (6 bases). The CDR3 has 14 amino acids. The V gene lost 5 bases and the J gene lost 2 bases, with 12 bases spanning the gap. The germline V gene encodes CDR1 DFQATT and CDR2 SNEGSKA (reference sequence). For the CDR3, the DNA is TGCAGTGCTGTGGGGGCCCACACTAATGAAAAACTGTTTTTT. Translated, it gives CSAVGAHTNEKLFF.

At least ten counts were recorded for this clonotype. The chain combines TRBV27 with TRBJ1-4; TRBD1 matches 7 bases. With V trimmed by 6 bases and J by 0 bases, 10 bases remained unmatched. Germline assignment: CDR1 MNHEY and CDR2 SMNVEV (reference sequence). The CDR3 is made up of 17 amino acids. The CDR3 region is CASSPGTASATNEKLFF. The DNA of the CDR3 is TGTGCCAGCAGCCCCGGGACAGCCAGTGCAACTAATGAAAAACTGTTTTTT. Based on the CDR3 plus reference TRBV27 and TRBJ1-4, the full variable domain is EAQVTQNPRYLITVTGKKLTVTCSQNMNHEYMSWYRQDPGLGLRQIYYSMNVEVTDKGDVPEGYKVSRKEKRNFPLILESPSPNQTSLYFCASSPGTASATNEKLFFGSGTQLSVL.

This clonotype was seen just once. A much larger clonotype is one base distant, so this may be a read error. CDR3 residues: CASSMAGHPYEQHF. CDR3 coding DNA: TGTGCCAGTAGTATGGCGGGACACCCCTACGAGCAGCACTTC. The chain links TRBV19 to TRBJ2-7, with D perhaps being TRBD1 or TRBD2 (6 bases each). CDR1 and CDR2 (germline): LNHDA, SQIVND (reference sequence). CDR3 length: 14 residues.

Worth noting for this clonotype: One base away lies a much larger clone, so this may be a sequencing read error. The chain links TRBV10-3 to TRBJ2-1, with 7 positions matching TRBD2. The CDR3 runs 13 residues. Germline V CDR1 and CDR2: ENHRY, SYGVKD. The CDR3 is CVIKGREWFEQFF. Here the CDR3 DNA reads TGTGTCATCAAAGGGCGGGAGTGGTTTGAGCAGTTCTTC.

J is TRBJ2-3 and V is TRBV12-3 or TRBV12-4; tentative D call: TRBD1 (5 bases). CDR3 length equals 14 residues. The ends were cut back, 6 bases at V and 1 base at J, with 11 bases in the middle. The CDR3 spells CASRTPQGTDTQYF. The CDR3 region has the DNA TGTGCCAGCAGGACACCACAGGGCACAGATACGCAGTATTTT.

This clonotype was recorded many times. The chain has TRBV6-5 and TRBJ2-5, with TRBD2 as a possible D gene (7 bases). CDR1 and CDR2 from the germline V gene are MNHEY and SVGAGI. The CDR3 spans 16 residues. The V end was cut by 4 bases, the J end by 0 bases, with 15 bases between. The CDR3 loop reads CASSWDYGTNQETQYF. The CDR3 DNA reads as TGTGCCAGCAGTTGGGACTACGGGACAAACCAAGAGACCCAGTACTTC.

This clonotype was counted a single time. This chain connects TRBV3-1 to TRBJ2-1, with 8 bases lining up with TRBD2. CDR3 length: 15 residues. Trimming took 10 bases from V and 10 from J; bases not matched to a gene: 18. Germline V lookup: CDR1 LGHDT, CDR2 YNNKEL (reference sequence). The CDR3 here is CATSKDQAGDREQFF. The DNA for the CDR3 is TGTGCCACCTCCAAAGATCAAGCGGGAGATCGAGAGCAGTTCTTC.

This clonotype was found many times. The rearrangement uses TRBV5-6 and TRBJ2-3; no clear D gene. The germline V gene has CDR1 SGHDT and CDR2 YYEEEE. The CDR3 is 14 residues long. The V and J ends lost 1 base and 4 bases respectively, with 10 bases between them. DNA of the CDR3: TGTGCCAGCAGCTTGATAAGAGGAGCAGATACGCAGTATTTT. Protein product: CASSLIRGADTQYF.

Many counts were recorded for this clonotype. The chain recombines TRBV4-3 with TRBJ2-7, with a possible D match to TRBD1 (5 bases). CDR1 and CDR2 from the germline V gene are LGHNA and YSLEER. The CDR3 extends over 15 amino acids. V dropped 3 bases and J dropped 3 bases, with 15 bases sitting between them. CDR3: CASSQLRVIHYEQYF. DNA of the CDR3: TGCGCCAGCAGCCAGCTCAGGGTAATCCACTACGAGCAGTACTTC.

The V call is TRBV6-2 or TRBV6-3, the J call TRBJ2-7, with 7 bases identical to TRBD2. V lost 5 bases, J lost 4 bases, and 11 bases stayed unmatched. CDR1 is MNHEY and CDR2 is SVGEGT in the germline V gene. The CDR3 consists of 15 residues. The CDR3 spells CASSAPGAGAYEQYF. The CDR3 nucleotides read TGTGCCAGCAGTGCCCCTGGGGCGGGAGCATACGAGCAGTACTTC.

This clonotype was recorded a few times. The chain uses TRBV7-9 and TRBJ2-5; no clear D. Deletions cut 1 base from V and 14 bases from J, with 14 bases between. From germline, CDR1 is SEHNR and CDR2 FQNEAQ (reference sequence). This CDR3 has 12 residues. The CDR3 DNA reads TGTGCCAGCAGCTTAGGTCCTCAGAGAGCCTACTTC. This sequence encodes CASSLGPQRAYF.

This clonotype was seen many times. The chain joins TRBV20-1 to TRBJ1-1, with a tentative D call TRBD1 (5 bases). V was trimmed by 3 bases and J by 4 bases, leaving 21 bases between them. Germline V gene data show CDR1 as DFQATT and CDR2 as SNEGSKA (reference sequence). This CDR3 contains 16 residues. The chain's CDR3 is CSASVTFQGVGTEAFF. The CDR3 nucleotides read TGCAGTGCTAGTGTTACTTTTCAGGGTGTGGGCACTGAAGCTTTCTTT.

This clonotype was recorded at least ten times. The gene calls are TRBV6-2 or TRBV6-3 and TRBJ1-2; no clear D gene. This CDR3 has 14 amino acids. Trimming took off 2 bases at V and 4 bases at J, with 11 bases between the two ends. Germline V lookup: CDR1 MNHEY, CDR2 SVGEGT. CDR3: CASSYGEFGYGYTF. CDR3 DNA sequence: TGTGCCAGCAGTTACGGGGAATTCGGCTATGGCTACACCTTC.

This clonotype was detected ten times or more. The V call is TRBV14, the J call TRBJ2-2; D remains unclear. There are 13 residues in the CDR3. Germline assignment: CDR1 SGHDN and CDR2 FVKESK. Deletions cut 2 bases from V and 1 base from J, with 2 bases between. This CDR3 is CASSQQNTGELFF. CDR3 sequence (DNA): TGTGCCAGCAGCCAACAGAACACCGGGGAGCTGTTTTTT.

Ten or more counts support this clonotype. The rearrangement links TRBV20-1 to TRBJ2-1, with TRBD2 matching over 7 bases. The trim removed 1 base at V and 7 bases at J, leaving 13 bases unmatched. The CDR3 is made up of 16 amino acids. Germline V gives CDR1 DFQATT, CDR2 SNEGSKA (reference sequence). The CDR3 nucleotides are TGCAGTGCTAGAGGCCTCCGGGGAGGGAGGACGAATGAGCAGTTCTTC. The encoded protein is CSARGLRGGRTNEQFF.

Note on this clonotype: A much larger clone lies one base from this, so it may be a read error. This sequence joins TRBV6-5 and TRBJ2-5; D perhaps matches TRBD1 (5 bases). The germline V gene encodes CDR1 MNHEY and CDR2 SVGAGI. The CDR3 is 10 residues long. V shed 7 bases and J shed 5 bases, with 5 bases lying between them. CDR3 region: CASKGETQYF. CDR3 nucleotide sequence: TGTGCCAGCAAGGGGGAGACCCAGTACTTC.